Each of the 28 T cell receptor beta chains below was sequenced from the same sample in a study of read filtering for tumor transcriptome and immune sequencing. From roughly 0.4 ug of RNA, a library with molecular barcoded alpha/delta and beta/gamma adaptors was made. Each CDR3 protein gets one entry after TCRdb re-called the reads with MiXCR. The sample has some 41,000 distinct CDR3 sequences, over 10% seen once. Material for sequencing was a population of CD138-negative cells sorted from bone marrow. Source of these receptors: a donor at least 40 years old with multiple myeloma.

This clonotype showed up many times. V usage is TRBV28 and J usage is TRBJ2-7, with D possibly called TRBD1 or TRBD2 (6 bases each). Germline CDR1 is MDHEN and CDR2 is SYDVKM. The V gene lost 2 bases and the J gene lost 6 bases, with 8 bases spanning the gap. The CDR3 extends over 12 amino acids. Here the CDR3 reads CASSLGGREQYF. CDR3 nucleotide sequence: TGTGCCAGCAGTTTAGGGGGGCGCGAGCAGTACTTC.

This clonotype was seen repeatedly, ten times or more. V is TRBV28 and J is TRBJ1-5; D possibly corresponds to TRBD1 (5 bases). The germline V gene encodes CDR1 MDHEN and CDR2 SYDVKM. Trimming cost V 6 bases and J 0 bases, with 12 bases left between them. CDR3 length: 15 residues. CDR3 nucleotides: TGTGCCAGCAGAACCGGGACGGCTAGCAATCAGCCCCAGCATTTT. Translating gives CASRTGTASNQPQHF.

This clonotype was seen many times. CDR3 coding DNA: TGCGCCAGCAGCTCACTAGCGGGAGGGCCGAATGAGCAGTTCTTC. Its protein product is CASSSLAGGPNEQFF. The genes are TRBV5-1 and TRBJ2-1; 13 bases map to TRBD2. The CDR3 runs 15 residues. Trimming removed 3 bases from V and 7 bases from J; junction bases left unmatched: 4. The germline gives CDR1 SGHRS, CDR2 YFSETQ. Full variable domain (missing parts from reference TRBV5-1 and TRBJ2-1): KAGVTQTPRYLIKTRGQQVTLSCSPISGHRSVSWYQQTPGQGLQFLFEYFSETQRNKGNFPGRFSGRQFSNSRSEMNVSTLELGDSALYLCASSSLAGGPNEQFFGPGTRLTVL.

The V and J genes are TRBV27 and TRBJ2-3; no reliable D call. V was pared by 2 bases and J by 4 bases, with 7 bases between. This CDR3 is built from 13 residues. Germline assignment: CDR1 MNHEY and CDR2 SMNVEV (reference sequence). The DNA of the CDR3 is TGTGCCAGCAGTTTAGACCCCCCAGATACGCAGTATTTT. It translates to CASSLDPPDTQYF.

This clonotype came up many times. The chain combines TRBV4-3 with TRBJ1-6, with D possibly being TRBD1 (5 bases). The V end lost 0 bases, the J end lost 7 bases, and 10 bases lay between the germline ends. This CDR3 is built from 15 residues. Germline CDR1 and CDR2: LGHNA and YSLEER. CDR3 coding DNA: TGCGCCAGCAGCCAAGATTGGGGGACCAATTCACCCCTCCACTTT. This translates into CASSQDWGTNSPLHF.

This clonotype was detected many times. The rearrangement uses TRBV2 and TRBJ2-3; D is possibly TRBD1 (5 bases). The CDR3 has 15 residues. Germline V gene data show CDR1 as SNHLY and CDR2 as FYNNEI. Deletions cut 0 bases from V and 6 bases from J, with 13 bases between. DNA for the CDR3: TGTGCCAGCAGTGAAGCGACTGGCTGGGGCGATACGCAGTATTTT. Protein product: CASSEATGWGDTQYF.

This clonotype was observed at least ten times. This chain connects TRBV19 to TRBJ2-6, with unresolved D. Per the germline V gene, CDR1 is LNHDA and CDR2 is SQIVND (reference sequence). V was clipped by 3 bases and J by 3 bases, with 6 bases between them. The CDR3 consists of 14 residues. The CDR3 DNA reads TGTGCCAGTAGTATGTCTGTTGGGGCCAACGTCCTGACTTTC. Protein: CASSMSVGANVLTF. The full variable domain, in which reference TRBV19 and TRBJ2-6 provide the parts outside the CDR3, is DGGITQSPKYLFRKEGQNVTLSCEQNLNHDAMYWYRQDPGQGLRLIYYSQIVNDFQKGDIAEGYSVSREKKESFPLTVTSAQKNPTAFYLCASSMSVGANVLTFGAGSRLTVL.

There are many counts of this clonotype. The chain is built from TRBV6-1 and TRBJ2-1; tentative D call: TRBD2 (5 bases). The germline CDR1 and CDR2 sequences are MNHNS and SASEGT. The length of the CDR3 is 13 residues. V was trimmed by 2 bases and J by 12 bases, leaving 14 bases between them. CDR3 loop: CASSESGSLGQFF. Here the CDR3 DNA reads TGTGCCAGCAGTGAATCGGGGTCCCTCGGGCAGTTCTTC.

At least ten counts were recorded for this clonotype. The CDR3 nucleotides read TGTGCCAGCAACCCGAGGTCCTCGGATCAGCCCCAGCATTTT. Its protein product is CASNPRSSDQPQHF. The gene calls are TRBV6-6 and TRBJ1-5; D is undetermined. The CDR3 loop spans 14 amino acids. Trimming took 7 bases from V and 5 from J, leaving 15 bases between them. Germline CDR1 reads MNHNY; CDR2 reads SVGAGI (reference sequence).

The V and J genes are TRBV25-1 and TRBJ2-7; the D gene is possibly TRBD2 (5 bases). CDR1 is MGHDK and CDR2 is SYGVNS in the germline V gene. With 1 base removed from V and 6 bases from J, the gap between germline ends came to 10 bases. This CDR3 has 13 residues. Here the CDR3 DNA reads TGTGCCAGCAGTGAATCGGGGTGGGCCGAGCAGTACTTC. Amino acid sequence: CASSESGWAEQYF.

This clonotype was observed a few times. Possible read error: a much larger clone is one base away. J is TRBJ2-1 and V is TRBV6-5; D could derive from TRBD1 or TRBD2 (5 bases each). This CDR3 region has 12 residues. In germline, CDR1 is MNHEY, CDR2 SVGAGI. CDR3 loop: CASGIRGNGQFF. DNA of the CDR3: TGTGCCAGCGGGATCCGGGGCAATGGGCAGTTCTTC.

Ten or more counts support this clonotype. Here the CDR3 reads CASSLDGRQETQYF. DNA of the CDR3: TGTGCCAGCAGCTTAGATGGCAGACAAGAGACCCAGTACTTC. The chain couples TRBV7-3 to TRBJ2-5, with D unresolved. This CDR3 spans 14 amino acids. The V end lost 2 bases, the J end lost 2 bases, and 9 bases lay between the germline ends. Germline V gives CDR1 SGHTA, CDR2 FQGTGA.

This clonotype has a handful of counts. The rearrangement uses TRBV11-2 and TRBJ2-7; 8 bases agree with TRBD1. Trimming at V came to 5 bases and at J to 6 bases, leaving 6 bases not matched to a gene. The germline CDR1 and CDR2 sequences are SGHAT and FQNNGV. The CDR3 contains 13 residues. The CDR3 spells CASSLEDRAEQYF. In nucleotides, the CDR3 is TGTGCCAGCAGCCTCGAGGACAGGGCCGAGCAGTACTTC.

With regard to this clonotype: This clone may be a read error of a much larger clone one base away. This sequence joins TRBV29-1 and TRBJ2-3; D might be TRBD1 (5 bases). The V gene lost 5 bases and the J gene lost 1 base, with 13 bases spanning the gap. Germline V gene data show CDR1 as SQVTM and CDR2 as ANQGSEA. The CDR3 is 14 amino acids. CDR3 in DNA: TGCAGCGTTTTTCAGGGAAGGGGCACAGATACGCAGTATTTT. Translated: CSVFQGRGTDTQYF.

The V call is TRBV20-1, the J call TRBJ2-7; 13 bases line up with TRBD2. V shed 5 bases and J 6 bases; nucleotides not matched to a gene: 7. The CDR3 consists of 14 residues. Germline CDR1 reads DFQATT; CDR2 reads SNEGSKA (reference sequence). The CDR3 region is CSASGTSGICEQYF. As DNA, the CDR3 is TGCAGTGCTTCCGGGACTAGCGGGATCTGCGAGCAGTACTTC.

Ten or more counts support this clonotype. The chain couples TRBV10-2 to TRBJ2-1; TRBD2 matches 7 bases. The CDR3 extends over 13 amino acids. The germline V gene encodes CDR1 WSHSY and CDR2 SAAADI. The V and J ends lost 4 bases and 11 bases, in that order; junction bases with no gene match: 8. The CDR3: CASSGTGEGKQFF. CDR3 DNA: TGCGCCAGCAGTGGGACGGGGGAGGGGAAGCAGTTCTTC.

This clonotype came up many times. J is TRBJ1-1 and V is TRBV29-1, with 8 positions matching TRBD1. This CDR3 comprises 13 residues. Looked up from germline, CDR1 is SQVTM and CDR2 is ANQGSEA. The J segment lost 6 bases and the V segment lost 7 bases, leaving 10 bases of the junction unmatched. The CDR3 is CSADRGIRPEAFF. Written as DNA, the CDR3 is TGCAGCGCCGACAGGGGTATTCGACCTGAAGCTTTCTTT.

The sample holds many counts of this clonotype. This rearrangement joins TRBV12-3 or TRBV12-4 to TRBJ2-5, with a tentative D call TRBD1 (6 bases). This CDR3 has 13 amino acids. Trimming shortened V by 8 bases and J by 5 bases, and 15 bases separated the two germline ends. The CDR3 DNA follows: TGTGCCAGCCGCTCGCAGGGGCGGGAGACCCAGTACTTC. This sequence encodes CASRSQGRETQYF.

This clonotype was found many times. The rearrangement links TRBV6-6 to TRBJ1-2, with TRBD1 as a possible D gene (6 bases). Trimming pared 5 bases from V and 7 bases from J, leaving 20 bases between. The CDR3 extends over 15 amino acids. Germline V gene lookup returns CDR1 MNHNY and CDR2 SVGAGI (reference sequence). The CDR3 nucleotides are TGTGCCAGCAGTCTGGGGGCAGGTCGGTCGGCTGGCTACACCTTC. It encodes CASSLGAGRSAGYTF.

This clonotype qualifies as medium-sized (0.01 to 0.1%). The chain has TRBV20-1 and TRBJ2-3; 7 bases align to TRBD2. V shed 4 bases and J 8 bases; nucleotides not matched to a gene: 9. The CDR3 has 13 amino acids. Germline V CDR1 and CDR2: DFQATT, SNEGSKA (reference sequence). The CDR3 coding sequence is TGCAGTGCTACCCCACGAGTAGCGGGTACGCAGTATTTT. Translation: CSATPRVAGTQYF.

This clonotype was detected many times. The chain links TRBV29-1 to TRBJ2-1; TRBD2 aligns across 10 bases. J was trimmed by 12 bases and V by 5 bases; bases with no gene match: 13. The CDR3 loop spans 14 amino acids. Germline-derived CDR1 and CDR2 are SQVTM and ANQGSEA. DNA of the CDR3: TGCAGCGTTTCCCACAGCGGGAGGGCCGTATCGCAGTTCTTC. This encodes CSVSHSGRAVSQFF.

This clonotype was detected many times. CDR3 region: CSVGSSTDTQYF. CDR3 sequence (DNA): TGCAGCGTTGGTTCCAGCACAGATACGCAGTATTTT. This chain uses TRBV29-1 with TRBJ2-3, with D uncertain. The germline V gene encodes CDR1 SQVTM and CDR2 ANQGSEA. This CDR3 comprises 12 residues. Trimming pared 4 bases from V and 0 bases from J, leaving 5 bases between.

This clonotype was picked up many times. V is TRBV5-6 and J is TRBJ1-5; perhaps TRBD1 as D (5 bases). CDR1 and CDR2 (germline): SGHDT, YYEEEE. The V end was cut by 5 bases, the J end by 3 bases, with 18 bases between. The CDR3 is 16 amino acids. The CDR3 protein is CASSMRGTAYNQPQHF. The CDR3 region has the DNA TGTGCCAGCAGTATGAGAGGGACGGCCTACAATCAGCCCCAGCATTTT.

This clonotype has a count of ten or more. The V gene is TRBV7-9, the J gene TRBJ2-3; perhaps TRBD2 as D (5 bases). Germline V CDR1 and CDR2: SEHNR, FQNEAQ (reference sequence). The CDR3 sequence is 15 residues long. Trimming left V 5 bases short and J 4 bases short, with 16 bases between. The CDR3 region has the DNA TGTGCCAGCAGCCCGGGCCGGGATTGGGCAGATACGCAGTATTTT. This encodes CASSPGRDWADTQYF.

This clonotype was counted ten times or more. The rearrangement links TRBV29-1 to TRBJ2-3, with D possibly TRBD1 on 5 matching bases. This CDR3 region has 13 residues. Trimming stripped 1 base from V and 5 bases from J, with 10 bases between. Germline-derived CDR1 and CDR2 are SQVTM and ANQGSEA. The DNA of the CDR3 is TGCAGCGTTGAAGGGCAGGGAAAAGATACGCAGTATTTT. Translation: CSVEGQGKDTQYF.

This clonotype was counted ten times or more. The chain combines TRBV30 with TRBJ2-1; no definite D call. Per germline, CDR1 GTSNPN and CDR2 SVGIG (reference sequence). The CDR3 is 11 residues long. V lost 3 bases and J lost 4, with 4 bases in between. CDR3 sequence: CAWRHYNEQFF. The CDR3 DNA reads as TGTGCCTGGAGGCATTACAATGAGCAGTTCTTC.

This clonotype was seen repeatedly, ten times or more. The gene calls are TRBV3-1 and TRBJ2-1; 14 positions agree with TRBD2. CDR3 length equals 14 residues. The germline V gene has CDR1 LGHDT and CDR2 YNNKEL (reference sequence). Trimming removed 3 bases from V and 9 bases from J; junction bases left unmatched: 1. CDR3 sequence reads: CASSHGTSGSEQFF. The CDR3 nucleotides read TGTGCCAGCAGCCATGGGACTAGCGGGAGTGAGCAGTTCTTC.

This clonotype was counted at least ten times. CDR3 nucleotides: TGTGCCAGCAGCTTAGGACTAGCGGCAACCGGGGAGCTGTTTTTT. This codes for CASSLGLAATGELFF. The chain has TRBV7-2 and TRBJ2-2; TRBD2 matches at 9 bases. The CDR3 consists of 15 residues. Germline values: CDR1 SGHTA, CDR2 FQGNSA. Trimming cost V 1 base and J 5 bases; bases outside gene matches: 2.